The 5 T cell receptor beta chains listed next were all sequenced from one sample in a study of blood T cell repertoires in COVID-19. Sequencing used immunoSEQ multiplex PCR; TCRdb keeps in-frame clones, though not all of them. The repertoire holds around 300,000 clones, about nine tenths seen once, with approximately 2.1% in the top ten. The sample taken for sequencing was peripheral blood. The receptors shown here come from a woman aged 30 to 39 with COVID-19, enrolled during active disease.

CDR3 sequence: CASSRDMNTEAFF. DNA for the CDR3: TGCGCCAGCAGTCGCGACATGAACACTGAAGCTTTCTTT. This chain uses TRBV5-1 with TRBJ1-1; D unclear. The V gene's germline CDR1 is SGHRS and CDR2 YFSETQ. This CDR3 region has 13 residues. Trimming removed 5 bases from V and 0 bases from J, with 8 bases in between.

The chain employs TRBV5-1 and TRBJ1-1, with 9 bases fitting TRBD1. Germline trimming cut 4 bases from V and 8 bases from J; bases unmatched to any gene: 12. Germline assignment: CDR1 SGHRS and CDR2 YFSETQ. This CDR3 has 15 residues. The CDR3 DNA reads TGCGCCAGCAGCCCAAATACAGGGGGCGCCGGGGAAGCTTTCTTT. Its translation: CASSPNTGGAGEAFF.

The CDR3 coding sequence is TGTGCCAGCAGCGTAGTGGGACAGGGGGCTTATGGCTACACCTTC. Its protein is CASSVVGQGAYGYTF. The V and J genes are TRBV9 and TRBJ1-2; 12 bases align to TRBD1. After removal of 0 bases from V and 5 bases from J, the junction contained 2 bases not matched to a gene. Germline assignment: CDR1 SGDLS and CDR2 YYNGEE. The CDR3 totals 15 residues.

This CDR3 reads CASIQTEGSGANVLTF. As DNA, the CDR3 is TGTGCCAGTATCCAGACAGAAGGCTCTGGGGCCAACGTCCTGACTTTC. The chain has TRBV19 and TRBJ2-6; possibly TRBD1 for D (5 bases). The V gene's germline CDR1 is LNHDA and CDR2 SQIVND (reference sequence). CDR3 length equals 16 residues. Trimming removed 7 bases at V and 0 bases at J, with 13 bases between. Full variable domain (remainder filled in from reference TRBV19 and TRBJ2-6): DGGITQSPKYLFRKEGQNVTLSCEQNLNHDAMYWYRQDPGQGLRLIYYSQIVNDFQKGDIAEGYSVSREKKESFPLTVTSAQKNPTAFYLCASIQTEGSGANVLTFGAGSRLTVL.

The rearrangement joins TRBV20-1 to TRBJ2-4; D not certain. The CDR3 has 13 amino acids. Trimming took 3 bases from V and 11 from J, leaving 17 bases between them. Germline CDR1 and CDR2: DFQATT and SNEGSKA (reference sequence). CDR3 sequence: CSASIHGLAVQYF. CDR3 DNA: TGCAGTGCTAGTATACACGGGTTAGCAGTTCAGTACTTC.